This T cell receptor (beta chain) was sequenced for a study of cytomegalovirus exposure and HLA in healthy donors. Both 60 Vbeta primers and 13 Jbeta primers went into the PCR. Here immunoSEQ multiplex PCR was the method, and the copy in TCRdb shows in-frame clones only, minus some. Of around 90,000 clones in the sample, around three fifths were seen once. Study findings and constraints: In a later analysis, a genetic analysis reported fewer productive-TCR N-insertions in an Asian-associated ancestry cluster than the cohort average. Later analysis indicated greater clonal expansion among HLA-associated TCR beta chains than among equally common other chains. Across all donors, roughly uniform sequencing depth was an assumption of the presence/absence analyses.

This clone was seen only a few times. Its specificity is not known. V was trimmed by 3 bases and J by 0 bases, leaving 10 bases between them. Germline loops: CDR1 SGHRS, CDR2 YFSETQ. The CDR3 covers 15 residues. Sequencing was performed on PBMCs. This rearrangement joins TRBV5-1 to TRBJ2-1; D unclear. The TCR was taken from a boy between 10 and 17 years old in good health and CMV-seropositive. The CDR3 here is CASSSVLFSYNEQFF. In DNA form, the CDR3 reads TGCGCCAGCAGCTCGGTGCTTTTCTCCTACAATGAGCAGTTCTTC.